Below, 21 T cell receptor beta chains from the same sample are listed, as sequenced in a study of identical twins. TCRdb independently ran MiXCR on the 5' RACE reads; one entry per CDR3 protein. The sample shows hundreds of thousands of distinct CDR3 sequences, approximately 22% of them seen only once. This sample was shared with a second study, whose subject was T cells expressing NK-cell markers.

Sequencing was done on a sample of PBMCs. The source of these receptors is a woman younger than 35 in good health.

This clonotype was seen only a few times. The chain carries TRBV20-1 and TRBJ2-7, with 8 bases aligning to TRBD1. The germline V gene encodes CDR1 DFQATT and CDR2 SNEGSKA (reference sequence). V was pared by 3 bases and J by 0 bases, with 7 bases of the junction left unmatched. The CDR3 has 15 amino acids. This CDR3 is CSASRPDRDSYEQYF. The CDR3 coding sequence is TGCAGTGCTAGCCGACCGGACAGGGACTCCTACGAGCAGTACTTC.

Only a few counts were recorded for this clonotype. This chain links TRBV12-3 or TRBV12-4 with TRBJ2-4, with TRBD1 identical over 7 bases. The CDR3 runs 16 residues. Germline trimming cut 0 bases from V and 0 bases from J; bases unmatched to any gene: 2. The CDR3 nucleotides read TGTGCCAGCAGTTTAGCGGGACAGCTAGCCAAAAACATTCAGTACTTC. It codes for CASSLAGQLAKNIQYF.

This clonotype was observed at least ten times. The chain uses TRBV20-1 and TRBJ1-3; a possible D gene is TRBD1 (6 bases). The CDR3 has 14 amino acids. The germline V gene encodes CDR1 DFQATT and CDR2 SNEGSKA (reference sequence). V was clipped by 1 base and J by 2 bases, with 9 bases between them. CDR3 amino acids: CSARGGGPGNTIYF. The CDR3 bases are TGCAGTGCTAGAGGTGGGGGCCCTGGAAACACCATATATTTT.

The chain carries TRBV20-1 and TRBJ2-1; 10 bases agree with TRBD2. Germline V gene data show CDR1 as DFQATT and CDR2 as SNEGSKA (reference sequence). J lost 0 bases, V lost 2 bases, and 10 bases had no gene match. The CDR3 consists of 18 residues. The CDR3 reads CSARITGTSARSYNEQFF. In DNA, the CDR3 is TGCAGTGCTAGAATTACCGGGACTAGCGCCCGCTCCTACAATGAGCAGTTCTTC.

The table lists this clonotype with a few counts. The gene calls are TRBV11-2 and TRBJ2-2; unclear D gene. The germline CDR1 and CDR2 sequences are SGHAT and FQNNGV. Trimming cost V 5 bases and J 7 bases, with 11 bases left between them. This CDR3 spans 13 amino acids. The CDR3 reads CASSRVAHGELFF. As DNA, the CDR3 is TGTGCCAGCAGCCGGGTAGCTCACGGGGAGCTGTTTTTT.

This clonotype was recorded a few times. The chain is built from TRBV20-1 and TRBJ2-7; TRBD1 is a possible D gene (6 bases). In germline, CDR1 is DFQATT, CDR2 SNEGSKA (reference sequence). V lost 6 bases to trimming and J lost 2 bases, with 14 bases between them. This CDR3 comprises 13 residues. In DNA, the CDR3 is TGCAGTGCGATCCGGGACACAGCCTACGAGCAGTACTTC. It translates to CSAIRDTAYEQYF.

This clonotype was seen a handful of times. The chain recombines TRBV10-3 with TRBJ1-3, with D uncertain. This CDR3 contains 15 residues. Germline-derived CDR1 and CDR2 are ENHRY and SYGVKD. V dropped 4 bases and J dropped 0 bases, with 10 bases sitting between them. CDR3 sequence (DNA): TGTGCCATCAGTGGGCAGCTGAGCTCTGGAAACACCATATATTTT. Encoded protein: CAISGQLSSGNTIYF.

This clonotype was picked up a small number of times. Germline and junction disagree at one end, which may indicate a read error. The V call is TRBV20-1, the J call TRBJ2-5, with 11 bases matching TRBD2. The CDR3 totals 16 residues. Germline CDR1 is DFQATT and CDR2 is SNEGSKA (reference sequence). CDR3 nucleotide sequence: TGCAGTGCTGGAGAAGGGCGACTAGCGGGGCAAGAGACCCAGTACTTC. Translation gives CSAGEGRLAGQETQYF.

This sequence joins TRBV9 and TRBJ2-3; 7 nucleotides agree with TRBD1. V was pared by 4 bases and J by 4 bases, with 6 bases of the junction left unmatched. The CDR3 runs 14 residues. Germline CDR1 reads SGDLS; CDR2 reads YYNGEE. CDR3 sequence reads: CASSSGQFADTQYF. CDR3 nucleotides: TGTGCCAGCAGCTCGGGACAGTTCGCAGATACGCAGTATTTT.

This clonotype showed up many times. The chain carries TRBV2 and TRBJ1-5; TRBD1 might be the D (6 bases). V shed 4 bases and J shed 6 bases, with 13 bases lying between them. The CDR3 consists of 14 residues. Germline CDR1 is SNHLY and CDR2 is FYNNEI. The CDR3: CASSGGQGFQPQHF. In DNA form, the CDR3 reads TGTGCCAGCAGTGGGGGGCAGGGGTTTCAGCCCCAGCATTTT.

The rearrangement joins TRBV7-3 to TRBJ2-3; no definite D call. This CDR3 comprises 13 residues. CDR1 and CDR2 from the germline V gene are SGHTA and FQGTGA. Trimming took off 4 bases at V and 4 bases at J, with 9 bases between the two ends. The CDR3 DNA reads TGTGCCAGCAGCTCGCATATGGCAGATACGCAGTATTTT. Encoded protein: CASSSHMADTQYF.

This clonotype was recorded a few times. The chain combines TRBV6-5 with TRBJ2-3; maybe TRBD1 (6 bases). The germline CDR1 and CDR2 sequences are MNHEY and SVGAGI. The CDR3 totals 13 residues. Deletions cut 3 bases from V and 7 bases from J, with 11 bases between. CDR3 amino acids: CASSYGGTYTQYF. CDR3 DNA: TGTGCCAGCAGTTATGGTGGGACATATACGCAGTATTTT.

Many counts were recorded for this clonotype. The V gene is TRBV20-1, the J gene TRBJ1-2; the D gene is possibly TRBD1 (5 bases). V dropped 3 bases and J dropped 3 bases, with 11 bases sitting between them. This CDR3 spans 13 amino acids. Germline values: CDR1 DFQATT, CDR2 SNEGSKA (reference sequence). The CDR3 reads CSASLGQDYGYTF. CDR3 DNA sequence: TGCAGTGCTAGCCTTGGACAAGACTATGGCTACACCTTC.

This clonotype was recorded a few times. J is TRBJ2-2 and V is TRBV5-1, with TRBD2 as a possible D gene (7 bases). The germline V gene has CDR1 SGHRS and CDR2 YFSETQ. The CDR3 spans 16 residues. V shed 6 bases and J shed 3 bases, with 18 bases lying between them. The CDR3 sequence: CASNLRAGADTGELFF. The CDR3 coding sequence is TGCGCCAGCAACCTTAGGGCGGGGGCTGACACCGGGGAGCTGTTTTTT. Complete variable domain (other parts from reference TRBV5-1 and TRBJ2-2): KAGVTQTPRYLIKTRGQQVTLSCSPISGHRSVSWYQQTPGQGLQFLFEYFSETQRNKGNFPGRFSGRQFSNSRSEMNVSTLELGDSALYLCASNLRAGADTGELFFGEGSRLTVL.

This clonotype turned up a few times. DNA for the CDR3: TGCGCCAGCAGAAGCTATTTGGGGTACAATGAGCAGTTCTTC. It yields the protein CASRSYLGYNEQFF. V gene TRBV5-1 combines with J gene TRBJ2-1; D gene uncertain. The CDR3 sequence is 14 residues long. The ends were cut back, 5 bases at V and 4 bases at J, with 13 bases in the middle. Germline-derived CDR1 and CDR2 are SGHRS and YFSETQ.

The chain links TRBV6-5 to TRBJ1-1; D unresolved. The V end lost 2 bases, the J end lost 13 bases, and 11 bases lay between the germline ends. The CDR3 sequence is 11 residues long. Germline CDR1 and CDR2: MNHEY and SVGAGI. The CDR3 here is CASSYGRKVFF. CDR3 DNA sequence: TGTGCCAGCAGTTACGGACGTAAGGTTTTCTTT.

The V and J genes are TRBV6-2 or TRBV6-3 and TRBJ1-5; 9 nucleotides line up with TRBD1. Per the germline V gene, CDR1 is MNHEY and CDR2 is SVGEGT. Losses at the gene ends were 8 bases for V and 5 bases for J; bases not matched to a gene: 4. The CDR3 covers 13 residues. The DNA of the CDR3 is TGTGCCAGCCGCTGGGACAGGGATCAGCCCCAGCATTTT. Protein: CASRWDRDQPQHF.

The V gene is TRBV12-3 or TRBV12-4, the J gene TRBJ1-3; D possibly corresponds to TRBD1 (5 bases). Trimming took off 4 bases at V and 2 bases at J, with 12 bases between the two ends. The CDR3 runs to 15 residues. CDR3 sequence (DNA): TGTGCCAGCAGTTCCTGGGGGGTAACTGGAAACACCATATATTTT. This sequence encodes CASSSWGVTGNTIYF.

This rearrangement joins TRBV2 to TRBJ1-5, with D perhaps TRBD1 (5 bases). Germline values: CDR1 SNHLY, CDR2 FYNNEI. CDR3 size: 14 residues. The ends were cut back, 2 bases at V and 4 bases at J, with 9 bases in the middle. CDR3 sequence: CASSEWGRNQPQHF. The CDR3 DNA is TGTGCCAGCAGTGAATGGGGCAGGAATCAGCCCCAGCATTTT. The whole variable domain, filled in from reference TRBV2 and TRBJ1-5, reads EPEVTQTPSHQVTQMGQEVILRCVPISNHLYFYWYRQILGQKVEFLVSFYNNEISEKSEIFDDQFSVERPDGSNFTLKIRSTKLEDSAMYFCASSEWGRNQPQHFGDGTRLSIL.

This clonotype was seen repeatedly, ten times or more. The genes are TRBV12-3 or TRBV12-4 and TRBJ1-1; unclear D gene. Deletions cut 5 bases from V and 7 bases from J, with 8 bases between. The CDR3 contains 11 residues. Written as DNA, the CDR3 is TGTGCCAGCAGTGGGGTCCGTGAAGCTTTCTTT. Amino acid sequence: CASSGVREAFF.

DNA of the CDR3: TGTGCCAGCAGACCTGACAGCTTTCTTTCACCCCTCCACTTT. Translation gives CASRPDSFLSPLHF. This chain links TRBV6-1 with TRBJ1-6, with D perhaps TRBD1 (5 bases). The ends were cut back, 6 bases at V and 9 bases at J, with 15 bases in the middle. CDR3 length equals 14 residues. Per germline, CDR1 MNHNS and CDR2 SASEGT.